This passage covers 5 T cell receptor beta chains from one sample sequenced in a study of siplizumab effects on memory and regulatory T cells. Profiling relied on immunoSEQ multiplex PCR, and the TCRdb table lists in-frame clones only, not all of them. The sample lists roughly 100,000 clones, over 85% occurring once. The sequenced sample was Tregs sorted from blood. The receptors derive from a human donor in good health.

The genes are TRBV2 and TRBJ2-2, with D uncertain. This CDR3 region has 14 residues. V gave up 3 bases and J gave up 5 bases, with 10 bases separating them. In germline, CDR1 is SNHLY, CDR2 FYNNEI. CDR3 sequence: CASSERVSTGELFF. As DNA, the CDR3 is TGTGCCAGCAGTGAGAGAGTTAGTACCGGGGAGCTGTTTTTT.

The CDR3 reads CASSIHSGQETQYF. The CDR3 nucleotides read TGTGCCAGTAGTATACATAGCGGACAAGAGACCCAGTACTTC. The chain employs TRBV19 and TRBJ2-5; perhaps TRBD2 as D (6 bases). Germline V gene lookup returns CDR1 LNHDA and CDR2 SQIVND (reference sequence). V dropped 2 bases and J dropped 2 bases, with 9 bases sitting between them. The CDR3 length is 14 residues.

This chain connects TRBV7-2 to TRBJ2-7; 12 bases map to TRBD2. The germline V gene encodes CDR1 SGHTA and CDR2 FQGNSA. The CDR3 spans 15 residues. V lost 5 bases, J lost 2 bases, and 4 bases stayed unmatched. The CDR3 here is CASSASGGVPYEQYF. The CDR3 coding sequence is TGTGCCAGCAGCGCTAGCGGGGGGGTTCCCTACGAGCAGTACTTC. Looking up the rest from reference TRBV7-2 and TRBJ2-7 gives the full variable domain: GAGVSQSPSNKVTEKGKDVELRCDPISGHTALYWYRQSLGQGLEFLIYFQGNSAPDKSGLPSDRFSAERTGGSVSTLTIQRTQQEDSAVYLCASSASGGVPYEQYFGPGTRLTVT.

The CDR3 spells CATSRGRTGEGYTF. The CDR3 DNA sequence: TGTGCCACCAGCAGGGGACGGACAGGGGAAGGCTACACCTTC. The V gene is TRBV15, the J gene TRBJ1-2, with 9 nucleotides matching TRBD1. Germline V CDR1 and CDR2: LNHNV, YYDKDF (reference sequence). V shed 3 bases, J shed 8 bases, and the junction held 7 bases outside the gene matches. There are 14 residues in the CDR3.

The V and J genes are TRBV18 and TRBJ2-1; TRBD1 matches 8 bases. J was trimmed by 7 bases and V by 3 bases; bases with no gene match: 8. The CDR3 covers 15 residues. Germline values: CDR1 KGHSH, CDR2 LQKENI. CDR3 protein: CASSPDPGGWNEQFF. The DNA for the CDR3 is TGTGCCAGCTCACCGGATCCAGGGGGCTGGAATGAGCAGTTCTTC.